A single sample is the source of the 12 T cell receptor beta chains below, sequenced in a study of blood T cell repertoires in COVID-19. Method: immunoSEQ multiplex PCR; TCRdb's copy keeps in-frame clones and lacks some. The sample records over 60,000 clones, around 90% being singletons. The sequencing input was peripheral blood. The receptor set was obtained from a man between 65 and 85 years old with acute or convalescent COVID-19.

CDR3 sequence reads: CASSLSGRGYEQYF. As DNA, the CDR3 is TGTGCCAGCAGTTTATCTGGCAGGGGCTACGAGCAGTACTTC. The rearrangement uses TRBV27 and TRBJ2-7, with a weak D call TRBD1 (6 bases). CDR3 length: 14 residues. Germline-derived CDR1 and CDR2 are MNHEY and SMNVEV (reference sequence). The ends were cut back, 0 bases at V and 3 bases at J, with 9 bases in the middle.

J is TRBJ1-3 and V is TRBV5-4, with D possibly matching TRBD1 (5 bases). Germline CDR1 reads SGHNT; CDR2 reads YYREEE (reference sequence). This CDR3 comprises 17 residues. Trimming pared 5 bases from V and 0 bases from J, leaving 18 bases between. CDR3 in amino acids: CASSPSGGTTSGNTIYF. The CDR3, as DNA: TGTGCCAGCAGTCCCTCGGGGGGGACCACCTCTGGAAACACCATATATTTT.

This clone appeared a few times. CDR3 sequence: CASSPIVDILTYYYEQYF. CDR3 DNA: TGCGCCAGCAGCCCCATTGTGGACATACTCACTTATTACTACGAGCAGTACTTC. The chain links TRBV5-1 to TRBJ2-7; a possible D gene is TRBD1 (5 bases). Germline V gene data show CDR1 as SGHRS and CDR2 as YFSETQ. The V end was cut by 4 bases, the J end by 3 bases, with 26 bases between. There are 18 residues in the CDR3.

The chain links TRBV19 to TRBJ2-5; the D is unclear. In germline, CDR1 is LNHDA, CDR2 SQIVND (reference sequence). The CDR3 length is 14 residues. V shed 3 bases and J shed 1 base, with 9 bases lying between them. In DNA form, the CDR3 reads TGTGCCAGTAGTATGAGGATTGCCCAAGAGACCCAGTACTTC. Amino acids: CASSMRIAQETQYF. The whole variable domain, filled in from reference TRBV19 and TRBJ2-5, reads DGGITQSPKYLFRKEGQNVTLSCEQNLNHDAMYWYRQDPGQGLRLIYYSQIVNDFQKGDIAEGYSVSREKKESFPLTVTSAQKNPTAFYLCASSMRIAQETQYFGPGTRLLVL.

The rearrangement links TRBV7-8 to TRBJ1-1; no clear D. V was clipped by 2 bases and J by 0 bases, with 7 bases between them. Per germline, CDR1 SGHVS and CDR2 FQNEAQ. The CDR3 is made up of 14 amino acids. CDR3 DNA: TGTGCCAGCAGCTTAAACGCGATGAACACTGAAGCTTTCTTT. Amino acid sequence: CASSLNAMNTEAFF.

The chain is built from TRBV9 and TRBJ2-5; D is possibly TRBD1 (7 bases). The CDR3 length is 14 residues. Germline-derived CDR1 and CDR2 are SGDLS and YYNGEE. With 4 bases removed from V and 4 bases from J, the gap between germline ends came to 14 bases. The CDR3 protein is CASSLTQGGETQYF. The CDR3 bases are TGTGCCAGCAGCCTTACTCAGGGGGGAGAGACCCAGTACTTC.

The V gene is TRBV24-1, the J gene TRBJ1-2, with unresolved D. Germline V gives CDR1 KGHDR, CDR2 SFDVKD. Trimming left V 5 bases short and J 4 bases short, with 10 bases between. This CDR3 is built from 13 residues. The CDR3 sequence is CATSVEGFYGYTF. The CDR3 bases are TGTGCCACCAGTGTTGAGGGTTTCTATGGCTACACCTTC.

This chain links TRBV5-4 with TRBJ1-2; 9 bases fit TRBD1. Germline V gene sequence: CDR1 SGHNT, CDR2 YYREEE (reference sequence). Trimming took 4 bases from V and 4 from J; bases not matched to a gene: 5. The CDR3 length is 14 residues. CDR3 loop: CASSTTGGVYGYTF. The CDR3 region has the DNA TGTGCCAGCAGCACGACAGGGGGTGTCTATGGCTACACCTTC.

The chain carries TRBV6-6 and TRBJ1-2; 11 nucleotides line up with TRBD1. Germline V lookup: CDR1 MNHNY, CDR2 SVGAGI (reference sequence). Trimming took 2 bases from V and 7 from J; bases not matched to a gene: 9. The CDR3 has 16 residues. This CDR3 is CASSYLTQGQGVGYTF. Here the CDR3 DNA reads TGTGCCAGCAGTTACCTTACGCAGGGACAGGGGGTTGGCTACACCTTC.

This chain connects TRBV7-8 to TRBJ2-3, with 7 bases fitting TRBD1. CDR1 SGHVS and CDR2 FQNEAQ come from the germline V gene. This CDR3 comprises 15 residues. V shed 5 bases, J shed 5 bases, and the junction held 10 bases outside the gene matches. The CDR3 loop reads CASSRVGGAGDTQYF. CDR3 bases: TGTGCCAGCAGCAGGGTAGGGGGCGCGGGAGATACGCAGTATTTT.

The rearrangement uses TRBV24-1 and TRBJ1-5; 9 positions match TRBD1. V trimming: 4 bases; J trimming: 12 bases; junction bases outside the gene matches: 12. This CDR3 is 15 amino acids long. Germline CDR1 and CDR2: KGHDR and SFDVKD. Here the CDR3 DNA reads TGTGCCACCAGTGACTCCACAGGGGGCTCAGGAGACCAGCATTTT. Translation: CATSDSTGGSGDQHF.

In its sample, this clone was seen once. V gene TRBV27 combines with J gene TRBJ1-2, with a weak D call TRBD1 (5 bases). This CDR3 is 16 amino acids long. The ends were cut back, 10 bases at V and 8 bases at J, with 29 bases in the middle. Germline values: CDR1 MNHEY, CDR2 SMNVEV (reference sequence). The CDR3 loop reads CATIVPTGAGRTGYTF. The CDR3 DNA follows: TGTGCCACCATTGTTCCCACGGGCGCAGGGCGGACCGGCTACACCTTC.